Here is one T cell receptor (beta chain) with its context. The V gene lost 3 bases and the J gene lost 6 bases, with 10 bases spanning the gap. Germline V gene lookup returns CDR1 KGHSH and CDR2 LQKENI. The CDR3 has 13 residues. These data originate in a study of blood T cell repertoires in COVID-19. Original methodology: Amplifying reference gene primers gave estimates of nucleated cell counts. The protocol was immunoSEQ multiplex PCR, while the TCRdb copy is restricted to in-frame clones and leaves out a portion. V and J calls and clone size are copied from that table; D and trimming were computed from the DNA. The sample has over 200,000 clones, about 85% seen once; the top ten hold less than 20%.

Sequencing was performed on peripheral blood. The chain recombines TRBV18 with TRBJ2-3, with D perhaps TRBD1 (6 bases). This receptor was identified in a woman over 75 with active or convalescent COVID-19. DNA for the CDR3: TGTGCCAGCTCACCCAACAGGGAGGATACGCAGTATTTT. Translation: CASSPNREDTQYF. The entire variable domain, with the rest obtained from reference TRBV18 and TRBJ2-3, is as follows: NAGVMQNPRHLVRRRGQEARLRCSPMKGHSHVYWYRQLPEEGLKFMVYLQKENIIDESGMPKERFSAEFPKEGPSILRIQQVVRGDSAAYFCASSPNREDTQYFGPGTRLTVL.